This T cell receptor (beta chain) came from a study of cytomegalovirus exposure and HLA in healthy donors. About the study: Among 150 million to 200 million T cells, an earlier analysis found around 100 million unique TCR beta sequences. Genotyping showed roughly 81% of 350 to 400 donors falling in the Caucasian-associated ancestry cluster.

Points on this clone: Its antigen remains unidentified.

The study's findings and limits: TCR beta chains associated with HLA were, in a later analysis, more clonally expanded than equally common others.

The PCR was carried out with 60 Vbeta primers and 13 Jbeta primers. TCRdb's copy holds only in-frame clones and misses some; the assay was immunoSEQ multiplex PCR. The repertoire holds roughly 100,000 clones, with 76% as singletons. The CDR3 contains 18 residues. The J segment lost 4 bases and the V segment lost 4 bases, leaving 13 bases of the junction unmatched. CDR1 is LGHNA, CDR2 YNFKEQ, per germline. The source is a man aged 35-49 years in good health and CMV-seropositive. The sample consisted of PBMCs. This chain uses TRBV4-2 with TRBJ2-3; TRBD1 matches 11 bases. The CDR3 DNA reads TGTGCCAGCAGCCCCAGGACAGGGGGCGTCTCTCTGGCAGATACGCAGTATTTT. This translates into CASSPRTGGVSLADTQYF.